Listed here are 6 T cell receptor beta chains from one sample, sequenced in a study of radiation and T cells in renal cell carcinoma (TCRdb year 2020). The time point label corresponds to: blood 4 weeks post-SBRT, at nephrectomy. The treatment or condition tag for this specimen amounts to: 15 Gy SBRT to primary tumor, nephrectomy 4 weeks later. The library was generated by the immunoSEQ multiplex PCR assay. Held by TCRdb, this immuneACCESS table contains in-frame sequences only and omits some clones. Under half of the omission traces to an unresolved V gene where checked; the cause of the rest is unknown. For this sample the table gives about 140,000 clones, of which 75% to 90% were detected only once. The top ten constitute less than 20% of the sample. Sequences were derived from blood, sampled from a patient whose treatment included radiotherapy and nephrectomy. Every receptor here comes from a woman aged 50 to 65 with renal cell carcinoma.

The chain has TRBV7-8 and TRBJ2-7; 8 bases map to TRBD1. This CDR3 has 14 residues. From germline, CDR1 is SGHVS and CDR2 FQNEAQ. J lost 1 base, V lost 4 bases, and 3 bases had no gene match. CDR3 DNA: TGTGCCAGCAGCTCTGGGACAGGTTCCTACGAGCAGTACTTC. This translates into CASSSGTGSYEQYF. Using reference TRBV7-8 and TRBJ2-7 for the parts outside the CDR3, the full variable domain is GAGVSQSPRYKVAKRGQDVALRCDPISGHVSLFWYQQALGQGPEFLTYFQNEAQLDKSGLPSDRFFAERPEGSVSTLKIQRTQQEDSAVYLCASSSGTGSYEQYFGPGTRLTVT.

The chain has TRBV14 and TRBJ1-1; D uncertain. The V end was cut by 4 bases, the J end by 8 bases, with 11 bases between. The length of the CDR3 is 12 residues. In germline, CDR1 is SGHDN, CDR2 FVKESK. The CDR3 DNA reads TGTGCCAGCAGCCTAGTCCGTGGGGAAGCTTTCTTT. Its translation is CASSLVRGEAFF.

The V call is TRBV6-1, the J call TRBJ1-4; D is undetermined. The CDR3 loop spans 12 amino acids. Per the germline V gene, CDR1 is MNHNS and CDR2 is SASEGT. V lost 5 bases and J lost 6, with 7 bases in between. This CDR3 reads CASSPSDEKLFF. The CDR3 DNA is TGTGCCAGCAGTCCCTCCGATGAAAAACTGTTTTTT.

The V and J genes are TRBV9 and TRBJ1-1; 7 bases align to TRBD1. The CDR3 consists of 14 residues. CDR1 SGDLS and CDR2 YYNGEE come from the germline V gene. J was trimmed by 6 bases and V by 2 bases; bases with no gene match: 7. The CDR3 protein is CASSVEGASPEAFF. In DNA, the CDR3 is TGTGCCAGCAGCGTGGAGGGGGCGAGCCCTGAAGCTTTCTTT.

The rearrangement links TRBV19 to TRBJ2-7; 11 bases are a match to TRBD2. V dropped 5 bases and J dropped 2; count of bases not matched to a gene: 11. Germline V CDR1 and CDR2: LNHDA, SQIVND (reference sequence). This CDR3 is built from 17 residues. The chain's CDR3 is CASSAGTSGLYPYEQYF. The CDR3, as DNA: TGTGCCAGTAGTGCAGGGACTAGCGGATTATACCCCTACGAGCAGTACTTC.

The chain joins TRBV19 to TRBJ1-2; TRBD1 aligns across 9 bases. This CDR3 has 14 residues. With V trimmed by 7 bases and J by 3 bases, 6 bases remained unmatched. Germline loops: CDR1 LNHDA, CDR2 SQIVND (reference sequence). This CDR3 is CASTLDRGDYGYTF. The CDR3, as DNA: TGTGCCAGTACGTTAGACAGGGGGGACTATGGCTACACCTTC.